This T cell receptor beta chain appears in the sequencing data of a study of T cell responses to AZD1222 COVID-19 vaccine. Method: immunoSEQ multiplex PCR; TCRdb's copy keeps in-frame clones and lacks some. The table records more than 110,000 clones, approximately 90% of them present only once. Study-wide findings and caveats: The span of vaccine-associated CD4 TCRs extended across spike, with dominance at 160-218 and 743-854. Females outnumbered males among donors, who were mostly white British; clonal diversity was possibly underestimated.

Looked up from germline, CDR1 is MNHNS and CDR2 is SASEGT. The CDR3 runs to 13 residues. V was cut by 6 bases and J by 13 bases, with 16 bases left in between. This clone is medium-sized within its sample. Its specificity is not known. The chain employs TRBV6-1 and TRBJ1-6; a possible D gene is TRBD1 (6 bases). This receptor was taken from an adult who received the AZD1222 COVID-19 vaccine. The material sequenced was peripheral blood, taken 28 days after the second AZD1222 dose. In DNA, the CDR3 is TGTGCCAGCAGGTCAGGGGATAGTGGTCCCCTCCACTTT. This sequence encodes CASRSGDSGPLHF.